This T cell receptor (beta chain) comes out of a study of a mutant IDH1 vaccine in newly diagnosed glioma. Broader study findings: Apparently unrelated to pseudoprogression were changes in the top peripheral T cell clonotypes.

Profiled with immunoSEQ multiplex PCR; TCRdb holds only in-frame clones, not every one. The sample has tens of thousands of clones; 84% are singletons. As regards this clone: Its specificity is not known.

Time point in this sample: week 35, safety follow-up. Doses consisted of 300 ug of mutant IDH1 20-mer peptide each, paired with topical imiquimod. The patients were given eight vaccinations, one each in weeks 1, 3, 5, 7, 11, 15, 19 and 23. Astrocytomas that were new, WHO grade 3 or 4, IDH1-mutant and ATRX-lost were present in the donors. The clonotype comes from a man aged 18 to 35 with glioma. The sample in question was PBMCs, obtained from a glioma patient whose treatment included an IDH1 peptide vaccine.

CDR3 nucleotide sequence: TGTGCCAGCAGCCCCCGCACAGATACGCAGTATTTT. It encodes CASSPRTDTQYF. The J gene is TRBJ2-3, the V gene TRBV14, with unresolved D. The CDR3 loop spans 12 amino acids. Germline CDR1 and CDR2: SGHDN and FVKESK. Trimming took off 4 bases at V and 1 base at J, with 3 bases between the two ends.